Included here is one T cell receptor (beta chain) sequence, with context. Random hexamers served to reverse transcribe roughly 0.45 to 1 ug RNA. Amplification of the TCR beta CDR3 was carried out by immunoSEQ multiplex PCR, which spanned a total of 54 Vbeta and 13 Jbeta segments. TCRdb called the immunoSEQ multiplex PCR reads again in MiXCR, with one record for every CDR3 protein. The sample yields around 150,000 distinct CDR3 sequences, 90% to 95% seen once. The data originate from a study of CD8 T cells in Susac syndrome. CD8+ and CD4+ blood T cells underwent TCR beta sequencing. Material for sequencing was CD4+ T cells from PBMCs. The clonotype originates from a human donor in good health.

The CDR3: CASSQDWGRTEAFF. In DNA form, the CDR3 reads TGTGCCAGCAGCCAAGATTGGGGAAGGACTGAAGCTTTCTTT. The rearrangement links TRBV3-1 to TRBJ1-1; D unclear. V shed 0 bases and J shed 5 bases, with 10 bases lying between them. The CDR3 runs to 14 residues. Germline V CDR1 and CDR2: LGHDT, YNNKEL (reference sequence). The full variable domain, completed using reference TRBV3-1 and TRBJ1-1, is DTAVSQTPKYLVTQMGNDKSIKCEQNLGHDTMYWYKQDSKKFLKIMFSYNNKELIINETVPNRFSPKSPDKAHLNLHINSLELGDSAVYFCASSQDWGRTEAFFGQGTRLTVV.